The rows below give T cell receptor beta chains drawn from one sample of a study of shared clonotypes between healthy human individuals. Here immunoSEQ multiplex PCR was the method, and the copy in TCRdb shows in-frame clones only, minus some. The profile shows about 1,900,000 clones, approximately 95% of them singletons. The sequenced material came from naive CD8+ T cells sorted from blood. All receptors come from a man aged 18 to 30 in good health. Each CDR3 is given with its conserved first and last residue. Fields, in order: clone size, J gene, V gene, D gene, CDR3 DNA, CDR3 protein. The D gene is left open where the match is weak. Expanded clones get a size class; other rows say once, few or many, or leave the size out.

clone size: .; J gene: TRBJ2-5; V gene: TRBV27; D gene: .; CDR3 DNA: TGTGCCAGCAGGACGGGAGAGCAAGAGACCCAGTACTTC; CDR3 protein: CASRTGEQETQYF
clone size: .; J gene: TRBJ2-1; V gene: TRBV27; D gene: .; CDR3 DNA: TGTGCCAGCACGATTGGAGGTGGTGAGCAGTTCTTC; CDR3 protein: CASTIGGGEQFF
clone size: once; J gene: TRBJ2-5; V gene: TRBV2; D gene: TRBD1; CDR3 DNA: TGTGCCAGCCAGGACAGGGGAGGGGAGACCCAGTACTTC; CDR3 protein: CASQDRGGETQYF
clone size: once; J gene: TRBJ1-4; V gene: TRBV5-6; D gene: TRBD1; CDR3 DNA: TGTGCCAGCAGCTTCGGGACAGGGGGAGGAAAACTGTTTTTT; CDR3 protein: CASSFGTGGGKLFF
clone size: .; J gene: TRBJ1-6; V gene: TRBV7-8; D gene: .; CDR3 DNA: TGTGCCAGCAGCTTAGCCGTCGGCCCAGGGCAGTATTCACCCCTCCACTTT; CDR3 protein: CASSLAVGPGQYSPLHF
clone size: .; J gene: TRBJ2-1; V gene: TRBV4-3; D gene: .; CDR3 DNA: TGCGCCAGCAGCCAGAGAGGGCCTAGGTTGGTGTACAATGAGCAGTTCTTC; CDR3 protein: CASSQRGPRLVYNEQFF
clone size: .; J gene: TRBJ2-7; V gene: TRBV6-6; D gene: .; CDR3 DNA: TGTGCCAGCAGTTACGAGGGGACCAGCGAGCAGTACTTC; CDR3 protein: CASSYEGTSEQYF
clone size: .; J gene: TRBJ2-1; V gene: TRBV6-5; D gene: TRBD2; CDR3 DNA: TGTGCCAGCACCTCTAGCGGGGGGGCAAATGAGCAGTTCTTC; CDR3 protein: CASTSSGGANEQFF
clone size: .; J gene: TRBJ2-7; V gene: TRBV6-5; D gene: .; CDR3 DNA: TGTGCCAGCAGTTACTCGAGAGACCGGAGCTCCTACGAGCAGTACTTC; CDR3 protein: CASSYSRDRSSYEQYF
clone size: .; J gene: TRBJ2-7; V gene: TRBV28; D gene: TRBD2; CDR3 DNA: TGTGCCAGCAGTCTAGCGGGGGGCTCCTACGAGCAGTACTTC; CDR3 protein: CASSLAGGSYEQYF
clone size: .; J gene: TRBJ2-2; V gene: TRBV28; D gene: .; CDR3 DNA: TGTGCCAGCAGTTTAAGCCCTTGGGCGGGTAACACCGGGGAGCTGTTTTTT; CDR3 protein: CASSLSPWAGNTGELFF
clone size: .; J gene: TRBJ2-1; V gene: TRBV5-6; D gene: .; CDR3 DNA: TGTGCCAGCAGCTTAATGATAGCCGGGATCTCCTACAATGAGCAGTTCTTC; CDR3 protein: CASSLMIAGISYNEQFF
clone size: few; J gene: TRBJ1-1; V gene: TRBV7-2; D gene: .; CDR3 DNA: TGTGCCAGCAGCGTCTGGACCACTGAAGCTTTCTTT; CDR3 protein: CASSVWTTEAFF
clone size: .; J gene: TRBJ2-5; V gene: TRBV29-1; D gene: TRBD2; CDR3 DNA: TGCAGCGTCTCCGGGGCTAGCGGGAACCAAGAGACCCAGTACTTC; CDR3 protein: CSVSGASGNQETQYF
clone size: .; J gene: TRBJ2-7; V gene: TRBV9; D gene: TRBD1; CDR3 DNA: TGTGCCAGCAGCCTGGGACAGGGTGGTTACGAGCAGTACTTC; CDR3 protein: CASSLGQGGYEQYF
clone size: .; J gene: TRBJ2-1; V gene: TRBV7-9; D gene: .; CDR3 DNA: TGTGCCAGCAGTTCCGAAACGAGCTATATCAATGAGCAGTTCTTC; CDR3 protein: CASSSETSYINEQFF
clone size: .; J gene: TRBJ1-3; V gene: TRBV6-1; D gene: .; CDR3 DNA: TGTGCCAGCAATTATCCGGGATCCTCTGGAAACACCATATATTTT; CDR3 protein: CASNYPGSSGNTIYF
clone size: .; J gene: TRBJ2-3; V gene: TRBV27; D gene: .; CDR3 DNA: TGTGCCAGCCGAAGAGGGGTAACGACAGATACGCAGTATTTT; CDR3 protein: CASRRGVTTDTQYF
clone size: .; J gene: TRBJ1-4; V gene: TRBV6-6; D gene: TRBD1; CDR3 DNA: TGTGCCAGCAGCAGGGACAGAACTAATGAAAAACTGTTTTTT; CDR3 protein: CASSRDRTNEKLFF
clone size: .; J gene: TRBJ1-2; V gene: TRBV7-2; D gene: .; CDR3 DNA: TGTGCCAGCAGCCAAGGGGAAGGCTATGGCTACACCTTC; CDR3 protein: CASSQGEGYGYTF
clone size: .; J gene: TRBJ1-5; V gene: TRBV27; D gene: TRBD1; CDR3 DNA: TGTGCCAGCGCCCGGGACAGGGTTTTAGGCAATCAGCCCCAGCATTTT; CDR3 protein: CASARDRVLGNQPQHF
clone size: .; J gene: TRBJ2-5; V gene: TRBV27; D gene: .; CDR3 DNA: TGTGCCAGCAGTTTACTCCCCGGCGATCGGTGGGAGACCCAGTACTTC; CDR3 protein: CASSLLPGDRWETQYF